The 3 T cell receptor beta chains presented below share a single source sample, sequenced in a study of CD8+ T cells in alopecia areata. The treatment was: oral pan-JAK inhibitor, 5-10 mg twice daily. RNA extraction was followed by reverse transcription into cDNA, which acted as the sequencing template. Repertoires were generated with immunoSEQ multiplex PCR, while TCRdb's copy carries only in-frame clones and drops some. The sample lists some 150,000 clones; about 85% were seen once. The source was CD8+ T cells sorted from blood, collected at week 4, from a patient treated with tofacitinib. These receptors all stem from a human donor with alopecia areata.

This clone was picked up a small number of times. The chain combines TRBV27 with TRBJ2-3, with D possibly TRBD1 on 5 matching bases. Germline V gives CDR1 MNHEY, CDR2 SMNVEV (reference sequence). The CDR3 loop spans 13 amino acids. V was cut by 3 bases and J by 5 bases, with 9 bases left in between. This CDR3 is CASSFGALDTQYF. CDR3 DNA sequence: TGTGCCAGCAGTTTTGGGGCCTTAGATACGCAGTATTTT.

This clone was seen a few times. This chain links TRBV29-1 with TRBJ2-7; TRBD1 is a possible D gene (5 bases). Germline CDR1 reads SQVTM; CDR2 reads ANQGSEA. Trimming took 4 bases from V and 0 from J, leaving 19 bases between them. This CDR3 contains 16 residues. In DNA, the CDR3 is TGCAGCGTTGTGGGGCTTAGTGGGCCGAGCTCCTACGAGCAGTACTTC. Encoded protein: CSVVGLSGPSSYEQYF.

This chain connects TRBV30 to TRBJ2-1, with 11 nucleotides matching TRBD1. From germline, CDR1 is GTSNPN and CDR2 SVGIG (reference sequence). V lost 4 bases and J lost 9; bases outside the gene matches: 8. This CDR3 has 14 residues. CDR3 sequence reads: CAWKVGQGASEQFF. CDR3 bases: TGTGCCTGGAAGGTTGGACAGGGGGCTTCTGAGCAGTTCTTC.